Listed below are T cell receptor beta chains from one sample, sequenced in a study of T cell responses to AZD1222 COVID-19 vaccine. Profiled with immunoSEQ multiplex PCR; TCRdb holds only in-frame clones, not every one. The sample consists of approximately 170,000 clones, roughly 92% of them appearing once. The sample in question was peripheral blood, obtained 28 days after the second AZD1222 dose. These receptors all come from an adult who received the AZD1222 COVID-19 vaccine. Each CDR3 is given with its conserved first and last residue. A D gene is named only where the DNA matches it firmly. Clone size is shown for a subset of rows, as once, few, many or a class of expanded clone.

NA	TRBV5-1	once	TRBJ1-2	TGCGCCAGCAGCGGTACGGGACCTGTCTATGGCTACACCTTC	CASSGTGPVYGYTF
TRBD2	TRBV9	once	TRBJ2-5	TGTGCCAGCAGCCTGACTAGCGGGAGGGAAGAGACCCAGTACTTC	CASSLTSGREETQYF
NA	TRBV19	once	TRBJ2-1	TGTGCCAGTAGTAAAGGTTTACAGGGTGAGCAGTTCTTC	CASSKGLQGEQFF
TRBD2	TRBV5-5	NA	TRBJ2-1	TGTGCCAGCAGCTTGTTACTAGCGGGGTTCAATGAGCAGTTCTTC	CASSLLLAGFNEQFF
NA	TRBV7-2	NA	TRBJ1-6	TGTGCCAGCAGCTTAGCCGGGAGGACAAATTCACCCCTCCACTTT	CASSLAGRTNSPLHF
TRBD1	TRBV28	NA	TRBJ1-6	TGTGCCAGCAGAGGGGACAGGGACTATAATTCACCCCTCCACTTT	CASRGDRDYNSPLHF
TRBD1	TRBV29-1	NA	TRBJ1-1	TGCAGCGTCCCTAAGGAGAACAGGGGGCGTCCTGAAGCTTTCTTT	CSVPKENRGRPEAFF
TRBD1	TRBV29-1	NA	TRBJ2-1	TGCAGCGTTGATCAAGGCGCAGGGGGTGAGCAGTTCTTC	CSVDQGAGGEQFF
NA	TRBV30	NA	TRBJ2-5	TGTGCCTGGAGCGCAGAGGGGGACCCAAGGTACCAAGAGACCCAGTACTTC	CAWSAEGDPRYQETQYF
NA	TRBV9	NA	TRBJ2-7	TGTGCCAGCAGCGTAGGGGCCCCCGGGACCAGAAGGGACGAGCAGTACTTC	CASSVGAPGTRRDEQYF
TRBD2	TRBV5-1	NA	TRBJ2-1	TGCGCCAGCAGCTTGGTGACTAGCGGGACATTCGAGCAGTTCTTC	CASSLVTSGTFEQFF
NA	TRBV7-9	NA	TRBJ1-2	TGTGCCAGCAGCTTATGGGGTCCGGATTATGGCTACACCTTC	CASSLWGPDYGYTF
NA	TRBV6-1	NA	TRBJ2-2	TGTGCCAGCAGTGTGCTAGACCCTACGAACACCGGGGAGCTGTTTTTT	CASSVLDPTNTGELFF
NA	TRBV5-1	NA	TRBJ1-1	TGCGCCAGCAGCTCAATTAGAAGGAGTGGTACTGAAGCTTTCTTT	CASSSIRRSGTEAFF
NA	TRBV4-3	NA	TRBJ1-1	TGCGCCAGCAGCCAGTTCACAGAGAGGACTGAAGCTTTCTTT	CASSQFTERTEAFF
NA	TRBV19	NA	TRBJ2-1	TGTGCCCCCCGCGGGGCTGAGCAGTTCTTC	CAPRGAEQFF
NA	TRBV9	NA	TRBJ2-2	TGTGCCAGCAGCCCGGGACAACTCAAGAGCGGGGAGCTGTTTTTT	CASSPGQLKSGELFF
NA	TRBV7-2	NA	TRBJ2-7	TGTGCCAGCAGTACCCTACCGCGGGGCGAGCAGTACTTC	CASSTLPRGEQYF
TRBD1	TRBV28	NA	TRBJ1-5	TGTGCCAGCGGGACAGGGGGCAGGAATCAGTCCCAGCATTTT	CASGTGGRNQSQHF
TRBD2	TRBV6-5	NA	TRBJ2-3	TGTGCCAGCTTAGCGGGCCCGGGAGACGGAGATACGCAGTATTTT	CASLAGPGDGDTQYF
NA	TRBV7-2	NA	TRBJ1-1	TGTGCCAGCAGCTTAGGCAGGGTGTTCACTGAAGCTTTCTTT	CASSLGRVFTEAFF
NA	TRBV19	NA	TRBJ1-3	TGTGCCAGTAGTGCGACCAGCTCTGGAAACACCATATATTTT	CASSATSSGNTIYF
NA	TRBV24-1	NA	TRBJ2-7	TGTGCCACCAGTGAGGCTGGGACGAGCTACGAGCAGTACTTC	CATSEAGTSYEQYF
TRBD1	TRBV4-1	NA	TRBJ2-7	TGCGCCAGCAGCCAATCGGACAGGGCCGCCTCCTACGAGCAGTACTTC	CASSQSDRAASYEQYF
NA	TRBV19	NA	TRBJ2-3	TGTGCCAGTAGTAATCTGGGACCGCGCCCAATTCAGTATTTT	CASSNLGPRPIQYF
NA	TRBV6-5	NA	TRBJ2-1	TGTGCCAGCAGTTACAATCGGGAGAGCTCCTACAATGAGCAGTTCTTC	CASSYNRESSYNEQFF
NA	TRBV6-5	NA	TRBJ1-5	TGTGCCAGCACCCCCAATAGCAATCAGCCCCAGCATTTT	CASTPNSNQPQHF
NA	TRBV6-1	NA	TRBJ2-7	TGTGCCAGCAGTGGAACCCTAGGGATACAGAGTAAAGGCGAGCAGTACTTC	CASSGTLGIQSKGEQYF
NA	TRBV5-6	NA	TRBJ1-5	TGTGCCAGCAGCCTCGCCTGGGACAGCAATCAGCCCCAGCATTTT	CASSLAWDSNQPQHF
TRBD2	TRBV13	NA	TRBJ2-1	TGTGCCAGCAGCCTACACCCAACCGGTGGCGGGAGAGGGGATGAGCAGTTCTTC	CASSLHPTGGGRGDEQFF
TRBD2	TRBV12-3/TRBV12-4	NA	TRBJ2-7	TGTGCCAGCACTTTAGCGGGAGTATACGAGCAGTACTTC	CASTLAGVYEQYF
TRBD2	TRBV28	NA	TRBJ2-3	TGTGCCAGCAGGGTGACTAGCGGCCCAGATACGCAGTATTTT	CASRVTSGPDTQYF
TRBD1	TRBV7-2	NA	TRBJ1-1	TGTGCCAGCAGCTCGACAGGGGTGGTCACTGAAGCTTTCTTT	CASSSTGVVTEAFF